Following are 14 T cell receptor beta chains from one sample sequenced in a study of blood T cells in healthy people across ages. The use of a sample-barcoded 5' primer and a J-beta primer mix characterized a second PCR of 7 to 11 cycles. TCRdb fed the 5' RACE reads into MiXCR, producing one record per CDR3 protein. Of about 810,000 distinct CDR3 sequences in the sample, around 34% were seen once. The specimen was blood. The receptors were sampled from a man aged 18-30 years in good health.

This clonotype was observed a handful of times. This chain links TRBV5-1 with TRBJ2-2, with D unresolved. Trimming cost V 1 base and J 6 bases, with 10 bases left between them. The CDR3 is made up of 14 amino acids. Germline V gene data show CDR1 as SGHRS and CDR2 as YFSETQ. The CDR3 nucleotides read TGCGCCAGCAGCTTGCCAAGGTCGGCCGGGGAGCTGTTTTTT. This encodes CASSLPRSAGELFF. Drawing the rest from reference TRBV5-1 and TRBJ2-2, the complete variable domain is KAGVTQTPRYLIKTRGQQVTLSCSPISGHRSVSWYQQTPGQGLQFLFEYFSETQRNKGNFPGRFSGRQFSNSRSEMNVSTLELGDSALYLCASSLPRSAGELFFGEGSRLTVL.

The chain carries TRBV4-1 and TRBJ1-2, with 8 positions matching TRBD1. The CDR3 sequence is 15 residues long. CDR1 MGHRA and CDR2 YSYEKL come from the germline V gene. The CDR3 region is CTGSQMTGDNYGYTF. CDR3 sequence (DNA): TGCACCGGCAGCCAAATGACAGGGGATAACTATGGCTACACCTTC.

Of note for this clonotype: A much more abundant neighbour one base away suggests this may be a read error. The rearrangement links TRBV29-1 to TRBJ2-1; possible D gene TRBD2, 6 bases. The CDR3 is made up of 15 amino acids. V was trimmed by 6 bases and J by 0 bases, leaving 15 bases between them. CDR1 and CDR2 from the germline V gene are SQVTM and ANQGSEA. CDR3 protein: CSVSPHGSSYNEQFF. The CDR3 DNA reads as TGCAGCGTCTCTCCCCACGGGAGCTCCTACAATGAGCAGTTCTTC.

This clonotype came up once. A much larger clone differs from this one at a single base, so this may be a read error. The chain joins TRBV29-1 to TRBJ2-1; D is perhaps TRBD1 (6 bases). CDR1 and CDR2 from the germline V gene are SQVTM and ANQGSEA. The CDR3 has 12 residues. The CDR3 is CRAGEGDNEQFF. The CDR3 nucleotides read TGCCGCGCGGGTGAGGGGGACAATGAGCAGTTCTTC.

This clonotype was counted between two and nine times. This chain joins TRBV18 and TRBJ2-5; 7 positions agree with TRBD1. Trimming took 2 bases from V and 2 from J; bases not matched to a gene: 5. CDR1 and CDR2 from the germline V gene are KGHSH and LQKENI. This CDR3 region has 15 residues. The CDR3 DNA reads TGTGCCAGCTCACCATCGACAGGGACACAAGAGACCCAGTACTTC. It encodes CASSPSTGTQETQYF.

This clonotype has ten or more counts. The chain employs TRBV20-1 and TRBJ2-7; tentatively, D is TRBD1 (5 bases). CDR1 and CDR2 from the germline V gene are DFQATT and SNEGSKA (reference sequence). V lost 0 bases and J lost 3, with 9 bases in between. The CDR3 sequence is 13 residues long. This chain's CDR3 is CSARDGRGYEQYF. The CDR3, as DNA: TGCAGTGCTAGAGATGGAAGGGGCTACGAGCAGTACTTC.

J is TRBJ1-3 and V is TRBV7-2; D remains ambiguous. Germline CDR1 and CDR2: SGHTA and FQGNSA. Trimming shortened V by 1 base and J by 2 bases, and 12 bases separated the two germline ends. This CDR3 has 16 amino acids. In DNA, the CDR3 is TGTGCCAGCAGCTTAGGACCACCAAGCGCTGGAAACACCATATATTTT. It encodes CASSLGPPSAGNTIYF.

The chain links TRBV12-3 or TRBV12-4 to TRBJ1-5, with 7 bases lining up with TRBD1. With V trimmed by 8 bases and J by 5 bases, 15 bases remained unmatched. This CDR3 is built from 16 residues. CDR3 sequence (DNA): TGTGCCAGCCGCGACTACCGGGGGCAGGGGGATCAGCCCCAGCATTTT. It yields the protein CASRDYRGQGDQPQHF.

The sample holds a few counts of this clonotype. The chain is built from TRBV27 and TRBJ1-2, with D possibly matching TRBD1 (6 bases). Trimming removed 6 bases from V and 0 bases from J, with 14 bases in between. CDR3 size: 15 residues. Germline V gene lookup returns CDR1 MNHEY and CDR2 SMNVEV (reference sequence). Written as DNA, the CDR3 is TGTGCCAGCAGGTTGGGGGCGGGGGCTAACTATGGCTACACCTTC. Encoded protein: CASRLGAGANYGYTF.

V gene TRBV2 combines with J gene TRBJ1-3; D uncertain. V was shortened by 5 bases and J by 4 bases, with 18 bases between the two germline ends. The CDR3 runs 16 residues. The V gene's germline CDR1 is SNHLY and CDR2 FYNNEI. This chain's CDR3 is CASSPRRVQTGNTIYF. The CDR3 DNA is TGTGCCAGCAGTCCCCGACGGGTCCAGACCGGAAACACCATATATTTT. The entire variable domain, with the rest obtained from reference TRBV2 and TRBJ1-3, is as follows: EPEVTQTPSHQVTQMGQEVILRCVPISNHLYFYWYRQILGQKVEFLVSFYNNEISEKSEIFDDQFSVERPDGSNFTLKIRSTKLEDSAMYFCASSPRRVQTGNTIYFGEGSWLTVV.

This sequence joins TRBV7-2 and TRBJ2-1; the D gene is possibly TRBD1 (5 bases). The CDR3 runs 14 residues. Germline V gene data show CDR1 as SGHTA and CDR2 as FQGNSA. V lost 5 bases, J lost 6 bases, and 14 bases lay in between. The CDR3 region is CASSPQGETNEQFF. In nucleotides, the CDR3 is TGTGCCAGCAGCCCCCAGGGCGAAACCAATGAGCAGTTCTTC.

The sample holds a few counts of this clonotype. This chain connects TRBV20-1 to TRBJ1-2; D is perhaps TRBD1 (5 bases). CDR3 length: 11 amino acids. The germline V gene has CDR1 DFQATT and CDR2 SNEGSKA (reference sequence). Trimming took off 4 bases at V and 7 bases at J, with 10 bases between the two ends. CDR3 sequence: CSAIGVFGYTF. DNA for the CDR3: TGCAGTGCTATAGGGGTATTTGGCTACACCTTC.

The chain carries TRBV5-1 and TRBJ1-3; no definite D call. With 4 bases removed from V and 0 bases from J, the gap between germline ends came to 8 bases. This CDR3 comprises 14 residues. Germline CDR1 and CDR2: SGHRS and YFSETQ. CDR3 DNA: TGCGCCAGCAGCCACGACAACTCTGGAAACACCATATATTTT. Translated: CASSHDNSGNTIYF.

This sequence joins TRBV7-9 and TRBJ1-1; D is possibly TRBD1 (5 bases). This CDR3 comprises 15 residues. V was shortened by 3 bases and J by 1 base, with 12 bases between the two germline ends. From germline, CDR1 is SEHNR and CDR2 FQNEAQ (reference sequence). The CDR3 nucleotides are TGTGCCAGCAGCTTTCTGGGCAGGGCGAACACTGAAGCTTTCTTT. Protein sequence: CASSFLGRANTEAFF.